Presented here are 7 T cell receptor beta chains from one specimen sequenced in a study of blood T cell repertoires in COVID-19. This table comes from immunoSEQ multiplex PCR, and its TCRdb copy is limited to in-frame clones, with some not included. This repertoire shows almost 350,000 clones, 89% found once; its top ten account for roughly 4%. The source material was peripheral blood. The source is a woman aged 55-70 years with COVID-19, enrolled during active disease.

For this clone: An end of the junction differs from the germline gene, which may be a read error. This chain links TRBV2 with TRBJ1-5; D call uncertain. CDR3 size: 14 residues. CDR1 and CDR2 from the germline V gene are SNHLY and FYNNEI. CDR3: CASSEGQVDQPQHF. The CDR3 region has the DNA TGTGCCAGCAGCGAAGGGCAGGTAGATCAGCCCCAGCATTTT.

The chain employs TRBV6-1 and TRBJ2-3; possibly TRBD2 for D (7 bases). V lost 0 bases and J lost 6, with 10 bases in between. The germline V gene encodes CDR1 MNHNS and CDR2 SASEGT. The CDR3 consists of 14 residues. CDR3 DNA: TGTGCCAGCAGTGAAGCGGGGGGGCATGATACGCAGTATTTT. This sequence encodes CASSEAGGHDTQYF.

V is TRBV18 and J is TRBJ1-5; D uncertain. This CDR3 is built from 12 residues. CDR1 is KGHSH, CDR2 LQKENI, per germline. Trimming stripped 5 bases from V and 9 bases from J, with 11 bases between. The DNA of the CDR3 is TGTGCCAGCTCAGCCCTAGGTGGGCCCCAGCATTTT. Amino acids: CASSALGGPQHF.

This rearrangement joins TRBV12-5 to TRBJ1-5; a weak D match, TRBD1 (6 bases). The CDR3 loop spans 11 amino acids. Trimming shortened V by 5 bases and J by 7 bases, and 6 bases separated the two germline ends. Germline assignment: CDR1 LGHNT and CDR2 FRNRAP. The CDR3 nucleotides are TGTGCTAGTGGTACAGGGCAGCCCCAGCATTTT. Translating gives CASGTGQPQHF.

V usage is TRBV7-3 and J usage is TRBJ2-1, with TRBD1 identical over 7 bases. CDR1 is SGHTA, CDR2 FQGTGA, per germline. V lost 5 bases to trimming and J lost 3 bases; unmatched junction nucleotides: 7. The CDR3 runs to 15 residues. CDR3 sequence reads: CASSDRDRGYNEQFF. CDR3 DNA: TGTGCCAGCAGCGACCGGGACAGAGGCTACAATGAGCAGTTCTTC.

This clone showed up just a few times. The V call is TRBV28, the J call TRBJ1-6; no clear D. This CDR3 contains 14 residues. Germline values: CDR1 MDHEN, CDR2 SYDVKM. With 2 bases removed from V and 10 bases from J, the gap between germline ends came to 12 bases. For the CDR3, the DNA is TGTGCCAGCAGTTTAGTCGCAGCGGCCTCACCCCTCCACTTT. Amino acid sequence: CASSLVAAASPLHF. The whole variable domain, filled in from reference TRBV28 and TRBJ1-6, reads DVKVTQSSRYLVKRTGEKVFLECVQDMDHENMFWYRQDPGLGLRLIYFSYDVKMKEKGDIPEGYSVSREKKERFSLILESASTNQTSMYLCASSLVAAASPLHFGNGTRLTVT.

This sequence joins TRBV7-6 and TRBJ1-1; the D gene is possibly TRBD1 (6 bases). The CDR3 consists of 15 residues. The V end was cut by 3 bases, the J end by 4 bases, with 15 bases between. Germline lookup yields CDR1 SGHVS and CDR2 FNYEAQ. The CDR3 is CASSLQSTTGTEAFF. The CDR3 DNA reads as TGTGCCAGCAGCTTGCAGAGCACGACAGGCACTGAAGCTTTCTTT.